This is a list of T cell receptor beta chains from one sample in a study of T cell responses to AZD1222 COVID-19 vaccine. Only in-frame clones appear in the TCRdb table, and some are missing; sequencing was by immunoSEQ multiplex PCR. This table has under 200,000 clones, 90% to 95% appearing once. Specimen: peripheral blood, collected 28 days after the second AZD1222 dose. These receptors were obtained from an adult who received the AZD1222 COVID-19 vaccine. CDR3s include the opening cysteine and the closing phenylalanine or tryptophan. Each record gives: V gene, clone size, D gene, J gene, CDR3 DNA, CDR3 protein. A D gene is named only where the DNA matches it firmly. Clone sizes are given selectively: once, few, many, or a class where the clone is expanded.

TRBV24-1,NA,NA,TRBJ1-1,TGTGCCACCAGTGCCGGCGGGAGAACTGAAGCTTTCTTT,CATSAGGRTEAFF
TRBV19,NA,NA,TRBJ2-1,TGTGCCAGTAGTATAGGACCCGGGGGAACCTACAATGAGCAGTTCTTC,CASSIGPGGTYNEQFF
TRBV5-4,once,TRBD1,TRBJ1-2,TGTGCCAGCAGCCCCGGACAGGGAAGGGACTATGGCTACACCTTC,CASSPGQGRDYGYTF
TRBV30,NA,TRBD1,TRBJ1-4,TGTGCCTGGAGTGTATCGTCAGGGGGTGAAAAACTGTTTTTT,CAWSVSSGGEKLFF
TRBV7-6,NA,NA,TRBJ1-1,TGTGCCAGCAGCTTAGGAAGGGGAGAGGACACTGAAGCTTTCTTT,CASSLGRGEDTEAFF
TRBV30,NA,NA,TRBJ2-7,TGTGCCTGGAGTGTACACGTCTCCTACGAGCAGTACTTC,CAWSVHVSYEQYF
TRBV4-2,NA,NA,TRBJ2-7,TGTGCCAGCAGCCAAGGGACAGTGGCCTACGAGCAGTACTTC,CASSQGTVAYEQYF
TRBV29-1,NA,NA,TRBJ1-2,TGCAGCGCTATTAAGGGAGGGGACGCTGGCCGGAGGGGCTACACCTTC,CSAIKGGDAGRRGYTF
TRBV5-1,NA,NA,TRBJ1-2,TGCGCCAGCAGCTCGGGTCTGACAGGCGGCGGCTACACCTTC,CASSSGLTGGGYTF
TRBV11-2,NA,NA,TRBJ2-1,TGTGCCAGCAGCTTAGATTGGGCGGTAGAGTCCTACTACAATGAGCAGTTCTTC,CASSLDWAVESYYNEQFF
TRBV4-1,NA,NA,TRBJ2-1,TGCGCCAGCAGCCCCCCTGCGGGTGAGCAGTTCTTC,CASSPPAGEQFF
TRBV18,NA,NA,TRBJ2-3,TGTGCCAGCTCACCGCGAGATACGCAGTATTTT,CASSPRDTQYF
TRBV7-9,NA,TRBD1,TRBJ2-2,TGTGCCAGCAGCCCGACCCAGGGGGCGCGGATCGGGGAGCTGTTTTTT,CASSPTQGARIGELFF
TRBV19,NA,NA,TRBJ2-2,TGTGCCACGTCTGGACAAGCGAACACCGGGGAGCTGTTTTTT,CATSGQANTGELFF
TRBV29-1,NA,NA,TRBJ2-7,TGCAGCGCAATTACAGACCTAACCTACGAGCAGTACTTC,CSAITDLTYEQYF
TRBV4-1,NA,TRBD1,TRBJ1-2,TGCGCCACCACCCCATCCGGACAGGGGAATTATGGCTACACCTTC,CATTPSGQGNYGYTF
TRBV5-4,NA,TRBD1,TRBJ2-6,TGTGCCAGCAGCCCGGGACAGGGGTTGGGGGCCAACGTCCTGACTTTC,CASSPGQGLGANVLTF
TRBV4-3,NA,TRBD1,TRBJ2-3,TGCGCCAGCAGCCAAGACCTCGACAGGGGGAATACAGATACGCAGTATTTT,CASSQDLDRGNTDTQYF
TRBV12-3/TRBV12-4,once,NA,TRBJ1-5,TGTGCCAGCAGCCCGGACAATCAGCCCCAGCATTTT,CASSPDNQPQHF
TRBV19,NA,NA,TRBJ1-2,TGTGCCACCACAGGAACGGTATATGGCTACACCTTC,CATTGTVYGYTF
TRBV7-9,NA,NA,TRBJ2-5,TGTGCCAGCAGCTTAATGGTGGGGGAGACCCAGTACTTC,CASSLMVGETQYF
TRBV9,NA,NA,TRBJ1-5,TGTGCCAGCAGCGTAGCGGGGACACAGAATCAGCCCCAGCATTTT,CASSVAGTQNQPQHF
TRBV7-9,NA,NA,TRBJ1-6,TGTGCCAGCAGCTACCGGGCCGAAGAAGGGCCACCCCTCCACTTT,CASSYRAEEGPPLHF
TRBV29-1,NA,TRBD1,TRBJ2-7,TGCAGCGTTGAAGGTTGGGGGACAGTTCCCTACGAGCAGTACTTC,CSVEGWGTVPYEQYF
TRBV12-3/TRBV12-4,NA,NA,TRBJ1-2,TGTGCCAGCAGTGAAGGGACATATGGCTACACCTTC,CASSEGTYGYTF
TRBV7-9,NA,NA,TRBJ1-5,TGTGCCAGCAGCCCCCCAGGGGACAACAATCAGCCCCAGCATTTT,CASSPPGDNNQPQHF
TRBV27,NA,TRBD1,TRBJ1-3,TGTGCCAGCATGACAGGGGTTGGAAACACCATATATTTT,CASMTGVGNTIYF
TRBV6-2/TRBV6-3,NA,TRBD2,TRBJ2-7,TGTGCCAGCAGTTACTACCTTAGGGCCGGCGGGAGGGATGCCTACGAGCAGTACTTC,CASSYYLRAGGRDAYEQYF
TRBV6-2/TRBV6-3,NA,TRBD1,TRBJ1-2,TGTGCCAGCAGTTACTCGGGACAGGGCCCATATGGCTACACCTTC,CASSYSGQGPYGYTF
TRBV11-2,NA,NA,TRBJ1-4,TGTGCCAGCAGCCACCCCGCTTCCGGGGCATTGGGTGAAAAACTGTTTTTT,CASSHPASGALGEKLFF
TRBV7-8,NA,TRBD1,TRBJ1-5,TGTGCCAGCAGCCCCGACAGGGTCAATCAGCCCCAGCATTTT,CASSPDRVNQPQHF
TRBV10-3,NA,NA,TRBJ2-1,TGTGCCATCAGTGAAGGAAGGGAGCAGTTCTTC,CAISEGREQFF
TRBV4-1,NA,TRBD2,TRBJ2-7,TGCGCCAGCAGCCCTTCCTCGGGACTAGCGCTCTCCTACGAGCAGTACTTC,CASSPSSGLALSYEQYF
TRBV14,once,NA,TRBJ1-2,TGTGCCAGCAGCCACACGGGAAACTATGGCTACACCTTC,CASSHTGNYGYTF
TRBV30,once,NA,TRBJ2-3,TGTGCCTGGATCCGATCTGGCGGCACAGATACGCAGTATTTT,CAWIRSGGTDTQYF
TRBV5-4,NA,TRBD2,TRBJ2-1,TGTGCCAGCAGCTTGGACCCAGCGGGAGCCTACAATGAGCAGTTCTTC,CASSLDPAGAYNEQFF
TRBV6-1,NA,NA,TRBJ1-3,TGTGCCAGCAGTGTTCCGATCTTAACCTCTGGAAACACCATATATTTT,CASSVPILTSGNTIYF
TRBV7-9,NA,NA,TRBJ1-1,TGTGCCAGCAGCCGGACCGGCTTGGGGAACACTGAAGCTTTCTTT,CASSRTGLGNTEAFF